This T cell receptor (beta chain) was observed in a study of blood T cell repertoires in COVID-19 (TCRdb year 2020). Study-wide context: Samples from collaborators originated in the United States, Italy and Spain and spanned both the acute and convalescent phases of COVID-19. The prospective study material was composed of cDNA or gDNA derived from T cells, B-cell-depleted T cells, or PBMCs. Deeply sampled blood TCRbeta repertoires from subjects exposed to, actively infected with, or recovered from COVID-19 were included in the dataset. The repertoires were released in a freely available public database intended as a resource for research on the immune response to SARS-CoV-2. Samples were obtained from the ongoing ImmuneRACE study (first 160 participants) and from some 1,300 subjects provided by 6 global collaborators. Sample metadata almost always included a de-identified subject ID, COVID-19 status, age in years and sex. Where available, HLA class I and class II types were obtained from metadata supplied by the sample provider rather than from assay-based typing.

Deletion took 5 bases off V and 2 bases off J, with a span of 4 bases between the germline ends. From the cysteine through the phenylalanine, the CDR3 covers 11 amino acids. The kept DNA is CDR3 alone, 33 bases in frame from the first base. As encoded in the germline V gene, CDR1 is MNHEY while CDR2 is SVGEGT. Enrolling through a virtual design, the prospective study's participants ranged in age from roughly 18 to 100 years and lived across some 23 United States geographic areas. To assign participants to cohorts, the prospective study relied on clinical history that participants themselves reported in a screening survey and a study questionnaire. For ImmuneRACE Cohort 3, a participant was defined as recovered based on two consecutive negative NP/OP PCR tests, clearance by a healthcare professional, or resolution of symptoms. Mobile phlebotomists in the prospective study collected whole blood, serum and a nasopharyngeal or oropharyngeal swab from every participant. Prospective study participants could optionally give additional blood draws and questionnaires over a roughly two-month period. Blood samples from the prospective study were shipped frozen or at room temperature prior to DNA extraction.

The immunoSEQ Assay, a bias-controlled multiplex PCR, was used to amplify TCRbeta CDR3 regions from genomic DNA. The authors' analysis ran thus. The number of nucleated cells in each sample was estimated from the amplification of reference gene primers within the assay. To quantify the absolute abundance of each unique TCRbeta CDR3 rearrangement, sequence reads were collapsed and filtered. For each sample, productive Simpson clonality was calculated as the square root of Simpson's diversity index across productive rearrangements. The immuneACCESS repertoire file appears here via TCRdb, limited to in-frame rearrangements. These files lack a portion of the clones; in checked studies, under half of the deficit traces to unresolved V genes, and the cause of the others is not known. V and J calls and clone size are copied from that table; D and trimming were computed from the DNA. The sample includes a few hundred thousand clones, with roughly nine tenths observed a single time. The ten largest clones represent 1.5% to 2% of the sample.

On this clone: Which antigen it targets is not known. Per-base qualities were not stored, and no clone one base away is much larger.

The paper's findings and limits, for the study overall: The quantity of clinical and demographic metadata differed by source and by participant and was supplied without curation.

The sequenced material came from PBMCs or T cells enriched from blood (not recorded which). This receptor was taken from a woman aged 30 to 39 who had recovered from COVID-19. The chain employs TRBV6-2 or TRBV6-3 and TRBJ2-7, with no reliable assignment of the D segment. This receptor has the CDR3 CASSNTYEQYF. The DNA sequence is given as TGTGCCAGCAGTAATACCTACGAGCAGTACTTC.